This TCR beta chain originates from a study of quantifying T cell responses using KT2 cells. Study-level information: RNA was reverse transcribed with TCR alpha and beta constant-region primers. A predetermined fluorescence threshold ended the second PCR, run as a qPCR.

The CDR3 is made up of 14 amino acids. Losses at the gene ends were 6 bases for V and 8 bases for J; bases not matched to a gene: 7. The study's findings and limits: Very high KT2 spike-in numbers caused saturation in KT2 sequence detection.

The cDNA 3' end received a ligated oligonucleotide with a UMI. First-round PCR used three to five cycles and beta primers RC1.1 and RC1.2 covering TRBC1 and TRBC2. TCRdb passed the UMI-ligation and nested PCR reads through MiXCR, listing each CDR3 protein once. The sample holds fewer than 50,000 distinct CDR3 sequences; roughly 10% are singletons and the top ten take 10%. Different KT2-to-PBMC ratios were created with a constant PBMC count. Note on this clonotype: Antigen: not known.

The sequenced material came from PBMCs spiked with cells of the T cell clone KT2. The genes are TRBV12-3 or TRBV12-4 and TRBJ1-4; the match to TRBD1 covers 9 bases. This receptor was obtained from a human donor. The CDR3 is CASRADRGREKLFF. CDR3 sequence (DNA): TGTGCCAGCAGAGCTGACAGGGGGAGAGAAAAACTGTTTTTT.